This TCR beta chain emerged from a study of identical twins. In germline, CDR1 is DFQATT, CDR2 SNEGSKA (reference sequence). Trimming stripped 1 base from V and 10 bases from J, with 5 bases between. This CDR3 is 10 amino acids long. From the 5' RACE reads, TCRdb called clonotypes with MiXCR, one entry per CDR3 protein. The profile shows around 550,000 distinct CDR3 sequences, about 15% of them singletons. There are a few counts of this clonotype. This sample also belongs to another study, concerning yellow fever vaccine responses in identical twins.

This rearrangement joins TRBV20-1 to TRBJ2-1; perhaps TRBD1 as D (5 bases). This clonotype originated in a young woman in good health. The material sequenced was CD4+ T cells sorted from blood. The CDR3 loop is CSARGTEQFF. CDR3 DNA: TGCAGTGCTAGAGGGACAGAGCAGTTCTTC.